This T cell receptor (beta chain) originates from a study of T cells after yellow fever vaccination. This clonotype was seen a few times. In TCRdb, the 5' RACE reads were re-called with MiXCR into one record per CDR3 protein. The sample includes 450,000 to 600,000 distinct CDR3 sequences, 13% of them seen just once. This TCR came from a young man who received the YFV17D yellow fever vaccine. This specimen consisted of PBMCs, obtained on the day of the yellow fever booster vaccination.

The DNA for the CDR3 is TGTGCCAGCAGTCCGAGAACAGGGGGACCGCCGGATACGCAGTATTTT. Its protein is CASSPRTGGPPDTQYF. This chain links TRBV12-3 or TRBV12-4 with TRBJ2-3, with 8 bases lining up with TRBD1. The CDR3 loop spans 16 amino acids. Unmatched junction bases numbered 13, after V lost 5 bases and J lost 6 bases.